These 27 T cell receptor beta chains share one sample of origin, sequenced in a study of human T cells and chemical hapten exposure. Via MiXCR, TCRdb re-called the RACE reads, giving one row per CDR3 protein. The top ten hold 3% to 4% of the sample, which has approximately 71,000 distinct CDR3 sequences, around 9.5% seen once. Time point reported: patch test 1, 2 weeks after DPC sensitization. Treatment here: therapeutic diphenylcyclopropenone sensitization with weekly scalp DPC. Sequencing was performed on whole blood, taken in connection with sensitization to the hapten diphenylcyclopropenone (DPC). The source of these receptors is a woman aged 40 to 50 with alopecia areata. Some clones in this sample may be carry-over from other donors' samples.

This clonotype was detected a few times. The chain recombines TRBV6-6 with TRBJ2-1, with 7 bases that match TRBD2. This CDR3 is built from 11 residues. Unmatched junction bases numbered 4, after V lost 8 bases and J lost 9 bases. Germline loops: CDR1 MNHNY, CDR2 SVGAGI (reference sequence). The DNA of the CDR3 is TGTGCCAGCGGACTAGGGAGTGAGCAGTTCTTC. Translated, it gives CASGLGSEQFF.

This clonotype was found a few times. V is TRBV11-2 and J is TRBJ2-3; possibly TRBD1 or TRBD2 for D (5 bases each). Germline V gene data show CDR1 as SGHAT and CDR2 as FQNNGV. Trimming shortened V by 5 bases and J by 0 bases, and 9 bases separated the two germline ends. The CDR3 runs 14 residues. CDR3 loop: CASSPGPSTDTQYF. CDR3 in DNA: TGTGCCAGCAGCCCGGGACCGAGCACAGATACGCAGTATTTT.

This clonotype was recorded at least ten times. V usage is TRBV9 and J usage is TRBJ1-1; D is unresolved. V lost 0 bases and J 1 base, leaving 7 bases between the germline ends. The CDR3 runs to 14 residues. Germline V gene sequence: CDR1 SGDLS, CDR2 YYNGEE. CDR3 sequence reads: CASSVDWGNTEAFF. The CDR3 coding sequence is TGTGCCAGCAGCGTAGATTGGGGGAACACTGAAGCTTTCTTT.

This clonotype was observed many times. CDR3 sequence reads: CASSLGAVRLIGNTIYF. The CDR3 DNA sequence: TGTGCCAGCAGCTTGGGGGCAGTACGGCTAATTGGAAACACCATATATTTT. The rearrangement links TRBV5-6 to TRBJ1-3; D not certain. Germline CDR1 and CDR2: SGHDT and YYEEEE. Trimming pared 0 bases from V and 3 bases from J, leaving 16 bases between. CDR3 length: 17 residues.

This clonotype came up a few times. The rearrangement uses TRBV28 and TRBJ1-4; D not resolved. V lost 8 bases, J lost 4 bases, and 11 bases lay in between. Germline V CDR1 and CDR2: MDHEN, SYDVKM. The CDR3 totals 13 residues. CDR3 loop: CASLRLSNEKLFF. The CDR3 region has the DNA TGTGCCAGCTTGCGGCTGAGTAATGAAAAACTGTTTTTT.

This clonotype was observed a few times. The chain joins TRBV7-6 to TRBJ2-7; D unresolved. CDR1 and CDR2 (germline): SGHVS, FNYEAQ. The V and J ends lost 4 bases and 0 bases respectively, with 13 bases between them. CDR3 length equals 15 residues. The CDR3 coding sequence is TGTGCCAGCAGCTGGACCGACCGAAGCTCCTACGAGCAGTACTTC. This codes for CASSWTDRSSYEQYF. The full variable domain, in which reference TRBV7-6 and TRBJ2-7 provide the parts outside the CDR3, is GAGVSQSPRYKVTKRGQDVALRCDPISGHVSLYWYRQALGQGPEFLTYFNYEAQQDKSGLPNDRFSAERPEGSISTLTIQRTEQRDSAMYRCASSWTDRSSYEQYFGPGTRLTVT.

The chain has TRBV5-1 and TRBJ1-5; 7 bases line up with TRBD1. Per germline, CDR1 SGHRS and CDR2 YFSETQ. V gave up 3 bases and J gave up 5 bases; unmatched junction bases: 8. CDR3 size: 15 residues. This CDR3 reads CASSYTGAADQPQHF. The DNA for the CDR3 is TGCGCCAGCAGCTATACAGGGGCCGCGGATCAGCCCCAGCATTTT.

This clonotype has only a few counts. The chain is built from TRBV18 and TRBJ2-4, with 7 bases that match TRBD1. V lost 5 bases, J lost 2 bases, and 6 bases stayed unmatched. The CDR3 has 15 residues. CDR1 and CDR2 from the germline V gene are KGHSH and LQKENI. In DNA form, the CDR3 reads TGTGCCAGCTCATCCGGGACAGACCCCAAAAACATTCAGTACTTC. Amino acid sequence: CASSSGTDPKNIQYF.

There are many counts of this clonotype. The chain employs TRBV12-3 or TRBV12-4 and TRBJ1-6; D is unresolved. This CDR3 comprises 13 residues. V shed 5 bases and J shed 19 bases, with 21 bases lying between them. The CDR3 coding sequence is TGTGCCAGCAGTCCGGGGTACGGGATTCGGCCTCACTTT. The encoded protein is CASSPGYGIRPHF.

This clonotype was recorded at least ten times. This sequence joins TRBV6-2 or TRBV6-3 and TRBJ1-1; 11 positions agree with TRBD1. After removal of 6 bases from V and 4 bases from J, the junction contained 10 bases not matched to a gene. The V gene's germline CDR1 is MNHEY and CDR2 SVGEGT. The CDR3 is 16 residues long. The CDR3 protein is CASSRSRTGGLTEAFF. CDR3 nucleotides: TGTGCCAGCAGCCGAAGTCGGACAGGGGGCCTCACTGAAGCTTTCTTT.

This clonotype came up many times. The chain is built from TRBV29-1 and TRBJ2-2, with D hard to call. V lost 6 bases and J lost 5, with 4 bases in between. The CDR3 totals 10 residues. Per the germline V gene, CDR1 is SQVTM and CDR2 is ANQGSEA. In nucleotides, the CDR3 is TGCAGCGTCGGGACCGGGGAGCTGTTTTTT. This codes for CSVGTGELFF.

The J gene is TRBJ2-3, the V gene TRBV7-6; D perhaps matches TRBD2 (5 bases). CDR1 is SGHVS and CDR2 is FNYEAQ in the germline V gene. Trimming stripped 5 bases from V and 6 bases from J, with 12 bases between. The CDR3 runs to 13 residues. This CDR3 reads CASSPQERDTQYF. The CDR3 DNA reads TGTGCCAGCAGCCCCCAAGAGCGGGATACGCAGTATTTT.

This clonotype was recorded at least ten times. The genes are TRBV6-5 and TRBJ1-2; D call uncertain. The CDR3 is 14 residues long. Trimming took off 6 bases at V and 5 bases at J, with 16 bases between the two ends. The germline gives CDR1 MNHEY, CDR2 SVGAGI. CDR3 DNA: TGTGCCAGCAGCCCGGGATACGAATGGTATGGCTACACCTTC. Residues: CASSPGYEWYGYTF.

This chain connects TRBV12-3 or TRBV12-4 to TRBJ2-3, with 11 bases lining up with TRBD2. The CDR3 is 15 amino acids. With 6 bases clipped from V and 3 bases from J, the junction kept 5 bases outside the gene matches. Here the CDR3 DNA reads TGTGCCAGCAGCGAAACTAGCGGGAGTACAGATACGCAGTATTTT. Protein sequence: CASSETSGSTDTQYF.

This clonotype was seen only a few times. V gene TRBV6-5 combines with J gene TRBJ2-1; D is ambiguous. Per germline, CDR1 MNHEY and CDR2 SVGAGI. The CDR3 runs to 15 residues. Trimming pared 0 bases from V and 2 bases from J, leaving 8 bases between. Here the CDR3 reads CASSYSGWTYNEQFF. The CDR3 DNA sequence: TGTGCCAGCAGTTACTCGGGGTGGACCTACAATGAGCAGTTCTTC.

This clonotype was detected many times. The V and J genes are TRBV5-4 and TRBJ1-2, with 8 bases identical to TRBD1. Unmatched junction bases numbered 8, after V lost 4 bases and J lost 6 bases. Germline loops: CDR1 SGHNT, CDR2 YYREEE (reference sequence). This CDR3 comprises 14 residues. This CDR3 is CASSQPDRENGYTF. CDR3 coding DNA: TGTGCCAGCAGCCAACCGGACAGGGAAAATGGCTACACCTTC.

Many counts were recorded for this clonotype. One junction end disagrees with the germline gene, perhaps due to a read error. This chain uses TRBV6-4 with TRBJ2-2; 8 bases are shared with TRBD1. The CDR3 consists of 14 residues. The germline V gene has CDR1 MRHNA and CDR2 SNTAGT. The CDR3 loop is CASGDSTGGGELFF. The DNA of the CDR3 is TGTGCCAGCGGTGACTCTACAGGGGGCGGGGAGCTGTTTTTT.

This clonotype was detected only a few times. This chain connects TRBV10-3 to TRBJ1-5; D unclear. The germline V and J ends were trimmed by 8 bases and 6 bases, with 14 bases remaining between them. Germline V lookup: CDR1 ENHRY, CDR2 SYGVKD. This CDR3 is built from 13 residues. CDR3 bases: TGTGCCATCGGCCCGGAGATGGGTCAGCCCCAGCATTTT. It specifies CAIGPEMGQPQHF.

This clonotype showed up many times. This chain uses TRBV10-3 with TRBJ1-2, with D perhaps TRBD1 (5 bases). With 0 bases removed from V and 7 bases from J, the gap between germline ends came to 6 bases. The CDR3 loop spans 12 amino acids. In germline, CDR1 is ENHRY, CDR2 SYGVKD. The CDR3 DNA reads as TGTGCCATCAGTGAGTCTGGGGCTGGCTACACCTTC. This gives the protein CAISESGAGYTF.

This clonotype has at least ten counts. V usage is TRBV7-8 and J usage is TRBJ2-7; D could derive from TRBD1 or TRBD2 (5 bases each). Germline values: CDR1 SGHVS, CDR2 FQNEAQ. CDR3 size: 12 residues. The ends were cut back, 5 bases at V and 13 bases at J, with 18 bases in the middle. As DNA, the CDR3 is TGTGCCAGCAGCCTCACAACAGGACTCAGATACTTC. Protein product: CASSLTTGLRYF.

This clonotype was picked up many times. The V and J genes are TRBV2 and TRBJ2-3; the D is unclear. This CDR3 spans 14 amino acids. V was trimmed by 3 bases and J by 2 bases, leaving 9 bases between them. Germline loops: CDR1 SNHLY, CDR2 FYNNEI. CDR3 nucleotide sequence: TGTGCCAGCAGTGATAACTCCTACACAGATACGCAGTATTTT. Translating it yields CASSDNSYTDTQYF.

This clonotype was observed a few times. The chain is built from TRBV3-1 and TRBJ2-1; D might be TRBD1 (6 bases). Trimming pared 2 bases from V and 4 bases from J, leaving 12 bases between. The CDR3 runs 15 residues. CDR1 is LGHDT and CDR2 is YNNKEL in the germline V gene (reference sequence). CDR3 coding DNA: TGTGCCAGCAGCCAACAGGGGTCGCGGTACAATGAGCAGTTCTTC. This sequence encodes CASSQQGSRYNEQFF.

Only a few counts were recorded for this clonotype. The J gene is TRBJ2-5, the V gene TRBV7-8, with D perhaps being TRBD1 or TRBD2 (5 bases each). Trimming shortened V by 6 bases and J by 1 base, and 12 bases separated the two germline ends. CDR1 and CDR2 from the germline V gene are SGHVS and FQNEAQ. There are 14 residues in the CDR3. In nucleotides, the CDR3 is TGTGCCAGCAGTTGGGACCACCGCCAAGAGACCCAGTACTTC. Amino acids: CASSWDHRQETQYF. The full variable domain, in which reference TRBV7-8 and TRBJ2-5 provide the parts outside the CDR3, is GAGVSQSPRYKVAKRGQDVALRCDPISGHVSLFWYQQALGQGPEFLTYFQNEAQLDKSGLPSDRFFAERPEGSVSTLKIQRTQQEDSAVYLCASSWDHRQETQYFGPGTRLLVL.

This clonotype was detected many times. The chain couples TRBV3-1 to TRBJ2-1; unclear D gene. The CDR3 is 12 amino acids. Germline CDR1 LGHDT, CDR2 YNNKEL (reference sequence). The V and J ends lost 6 bases and 6 bases respectively, with 9 bases between them. The CDR3 region has the DNA TGTGCCAGCAGTGTAACATTCAATGAGCAGTTCTTC. Translating gives CASSVTFNEQFF.

The chain combines TRBV20-1 with TRBJ1-2, with D possibly matching TRBD1 (5 bases). Germline values: CDR1 DFQATT, CDR2 SNEGSKA (reference sequence). Trimming cost V 0 bases and J 7 bases, with 18 bases left between them. The CDR3 has 15 amino acids. CDR3 DNA sequence: TGCAGTGCTAGAGACCCCTTGGGGACTACGTCTGGCTACACCTTC. The encoded protein is CSARDPLGTTSGYTF.

In this sample, this clonotype turned up a few times. The chain couples TRBV7-2 to TRBJ1-4; no clear D gene. CDR1 SGHTA and CDR2 FQGNSA come from the germline V gene. The CDR3 is 13 amino acids. Trimming took off 5 bases at V and 4 bases at J, with 8 bases between the two ends. CDR3 amino acids: CASSPGYNEKLFF. CDR3 DNA: TGTGCCAGCAGCCCCGGATATAATGAAAAACTGTTTTTT.

This clonotype was observed a few times. The chain couples TRBV12-3 or TRBV12-4 to TRBJ1-1; possibly TRBD1 for D (5 bases). V lost 3 bases and J lost 2, with 10 bases in between. This CDR3 is built from 14 residues. CDR3 loop: CASSLGGFNTEAFF. CDR3 coding DNA: TGTGCCAGCAGTTTGGGGGGTTTCAACACTGAAGCTTTCTTT.